The rows below give T cell receptor beta chains drawn from one sample of a study of CD8+ T cells in alopecia areata. The table came from immunoSEQ multiplex PCR; TCRdb's copy has only in-frame clones and leaves some out. This sample has 140,000 or so clones; 40% to 65% occur once, and the top ten carry over 0.75%. The sequences come from CD4+ T cells sorted from blood, collected at week 0. These receptors came from a human donor with alopecia areata. Each CDR3 is given without its conserved first and last residue.

v_gene: TRBV16
CDR3aa: ASSRYEEQF

v_gene: TRBV7-6
CDR3aa: ASSAKTTGEDEQF

v_gene: TRBV6-5
CDR3aa: ASSYSLGGYGYT

v_gene: TRBV30
CDR3aa: AWSKARIRTEGKLF

v_gene: TRBV15
CDR3aa: ATSRDTGTTEAF

v_gene: TRBV27
CDR3aa: ASMRKGTGYGYT

v_gene: TRBV19
CDR3aa: ASSTQQGYGYT

v_gene: TRBV18
CDR3aa: ASSPDSHTQY

v_gene: TRBV29-1
CDR3aa: SVDGNGETQY

v_gene: TRBV15
CDR3aa: ATSPGRGNKETQY

v_gene: TRBV27
CDR3aa: ASAEWEGSYEQY